The source of this TCR beta chain is a study of chemoradiotherapy in HPV16-positive cancers. Study at large: Candidate HPV-specific T-cell clones and common TCR motifs came from functional assays in two HPV16-positive patients. Points from the study as a whole: Better recurrence-free survival went with HPV-responsive T-cell expansion in HPV16-positive patients.

TCRdb keeps only in-frame clones here, not all; method: immunoSEQ multiplex PCR. This repertoire shows tens of thousands of clones, roughly nine tenths found once; its top ten account for around 3.5%. Worth noting for this clone: Its specificity is unknown.

The CDR3 sequence is 15 residues long. The germline V and J ends were trimmed by 2 bases and 0 bases, with 10 bases remaining between them. Germline V gene sequence: CDR1 MDHEN, CDR2 SYDVKM. This receptor was identified in a human donor with HPV-associated anogenital cancer. The chain recombines TRBV28 with TRBJ1-2; D unclear. The sample here was blood, taken from a patient who underwent chemoradiotherapy. As DNA, the CDR3 is TGTGCCAGCAGTTTAGGGGTGCCCTCTAACTATGGCTACACCTTC. Its protein product is CASSLGVPSNYGYTF.